This entry lists 31 T cell receptor beta chains sequenced from one sample in a study of T-cell memory formation after mild COVID-19. One entry per CDR3 protein results from TCRdb running MiXCR on the 5' RACE reads. The sample lists hundreds of thousands of distinct CDR3 sequences; approximately 18% were seen once. Sequenced: PBMCs or a T cell subset sorted from them (not recorded which). Receptors originate from a young man who had mild COVID-19 (a few samples of this study predate the infection). Cell type and time point are not known.

The chain carries TRBV4-2 and TRBJ2-5; the D gene could be TRBD1 or TRBD2 (5 bases each). The V gene's germline CDR1 is LGHNA and CDR2 YNFKEQ. Trimming cost V 0 bases and J 4 bases, with 12 bases left between them. The CDR3 runs 15 residues. CDR3 DNA sequence: TGTGCCAGCAGCCAAGAATGGGGGTGGGGAGAGACCCAGTACTTC. Amino acid sequence: CASSQEWGWGETQYF.

The rearrangement uses TRBV9 and TRBJ2-2; 8 bases line up with TRBD1. This CDR3 has 15 amino acids. V lost 7 bases and J lost 3; bases outside the gene matches: 8. Germline CDR1 reads SGDLS; CDR2 reads YYNGEE. The CDR3 nucleotides read TGTGCCAGCCAAAAAGGACAGGGTTACACCGGGGAGCTGTTTTTT. Translation: CASQKGQGYTGELFF.

The CDR3: CATIWTEQETQYF. In nucleotides, the CDR3 is TGTGCCACCATTTGGACGGAACAAGAGACCCAGTACTTC. The V and J genes are TRBV24-1 and TRBJ2-5, with no clear D. Trimming stripped 8 bases from V and 2 bases from J, with 11 bases between. The CDR3 runs to 13 residues. Germline values: CDR1 KGHDR, CDR2 SFDVKD.

The chain is built from TRBV12-5 and TRBJ2-1; a weak D match, TRBD2 (6 bases). Per germline, CDR1 LGHNT and CDR2 FRNRAP. V was pared by 0 bases and J by 0 bases, with 15 bases between. The CDR3 has 18 amino acids. The CDR3 loop reads CASGLVLAGSTSYNEQFF. The CDR3 region has the DNA TGTGCTAGTGGTTTGGTACTTGCGGGGTCCACCTCCTACAATGAGCAGTTCTTC.

As DNA, the CDR3 is TGTGCCAGCGGGCTAGCGGGGGGAGATACGCAGTATTTT. This translates into CASGLAGGDTQYF. V is TRBV7-3 and J is TRBJ2-3; TRBD2 aligns across 11 bases. V shed 8 bases and J 5 bases; nucleotides not matched to a gene: 3. CDR3 size: 13 residues. Per germline, CDR1 SGHTA and CDR2 FQGTGA.

This clonotype was counted between two and nine times. This sequence joins TRBV29-1 and TRBJ2-5; unclear D gene. The germline V gene has CDR1 SQVTM and CDR2 ANQGSEA. The V end was cut by 8 bases, the J end by 7 bases, with 14 bases between. CDR3 length: 11 residues. The CDR3 loop is CSFALWGTQYF. In DNA, the CDR3 is TGCAGCTTTGCCCTTTGGGGGACCCAGTACTTC.

This clonotype was picked up many times. The chain recombines TRBV7-9 with TRBJ1-2; D unclear. The V and J ends lost 5 bases and 7 bases respectively, with 11 bases between them. Germline CDR1 reads SEHNR; CDR2 reads FQNEAQ (reference sequence). This CDR3 spans 12 amino acids. CDR3 protein: CASSPTSGGYTF. The CDR3, as DNA: TGTGCCAGCAGCCCAACTTCAGGTGGCTACACCTTC.

The rearrangement uses TRBV5-1 and TRBJ2-2; D is undetermined. The CDR3 contains 14 residues. The germline V and J ends were trimmed by 6 bases and 6 bases, with 15 bases remaining between them. Germline loops: CDR1 SGHRS, CDR2 YFSETQ. CDR3 sequence (DNA): TGCGCCAGCACCGCTGGGGAATACGCCGGGGAGCTGTTTTTT. Its protein is CASTAGEYAGELFF.

Only a few counts were recorded for this clonotype. The V gene is TRBV3-1, the J gene TRBJ2-7, with D perhaps matching TRBD1 or TRBD2 (5 bases each). Germline lookup yields CDR1 LGHDT and CDR2 YNNKEL (reference sequence). V lost 2 bases and J 7 bases, leaving 9 bases between the germline ends. The CDR3 is 12 amino acids. Here the CDR3 DNA reads TGTGCCAGCAGCCAACAGGGACGTGAGCAGTACTTC. The encoded protein is CASSQQGREQYF.

The gene calls are TRBV7-3 and TRBJ2-2; D is possibly TRBD2 (5 bases). Trimming took 0 bases from V and 7 from J, leaving 12 bases between them. This CDR3 is 15 amino acids long. The V gene's germline CDR1 is SGHTA and CDR2 FQGTGA. This CDR3 is CASSLTGSSLGELFF. CDR3 nucleotide sequence: TGTGCCAGCAGCTTAACGGGGAGCTCTCTCGGGGAGCTGTTTTTT.

The rearrangement links TRBV12-5 to TRBJ2-2; D tentatively fits TRBD1 or TRBD2 (5 bases each). Trimming cost V 5 bases and J 9 bases, with 28 bases left between them. The germline V gene has CDR1 LGHNT and CDR2 FRNRAP. This CDR3 is 18 amino acids long. The CDR3 here is CASGAGTMGVRVRRELFF. The CDR3 bases are TGTGCTAGTGGTGCCGGTACGATGGGGGTTCGGGTCCGGCGGGAGCTGTTTTTT.

The chain links TRBV27 to TRBJ2-3, with D uncertain. CDR1 MNHEY and CDR2 SMNVEV come from the germline V gene (reference sequence). V shed 4 bases and J shed 0 bases, with 8 bases lying between them. The CDR3 has 14 residues. The CDR3, as DNA: TGTGCCAGCAGTTGGGCAGCAAGCACAGATACGCAGTATTTT. Its translation is CASSWAASTDTQYF.

This clonotype was observed at least ten times. The V gene is TRBV10-3, the J gene TRBJ2-7, with D maybe TRBD1 (6 bases). The V and J ends lost 5 bases and 3 bases respectively, with 8 bases between them. The CDR3 extends over 12 amino acids. Germline lookup yields CDR1 ENHRY and CDR2 SYGVKD. CDR3 region: CAISPTGYEQYV. The CDR3 DNA is TGTGCCATCAGTCCGACAGGCTACGAGCAGTACGTC.

CDR3: CASSSLEPHRAYEQYV. CDR3 DNA: TGTGCTAGCAGCTCCTTAGAGCCACATCGAGCCTACGAGCAGTACGTC. The chain is built from TRBV7-7 and TRBJ2-7; the D is unclear. The CDR3 contains 16 residues. From germline, CDR1 is SSHAT and CDR2 FNYEAQ (reference sequence).

This sequence joins TRBV12-3 or TRBV12-4 and TRBJ2-7; D possibly corresponds to TRBD2 (5 bases). Trimming left V 5 bases short and J 0 bases short, with 14 bases between. The CDR3 is 15 residues long. The CDR3 protein is CASSTPEVGSYEQYF. In nucleotides, the CDR3 is TGTGCCAGCAGTACCCCGGAGGTCGGCTCCTACGAGCAGTACTTC.

This clonotype was detected a few times. This chain links TRBV2 with TRBJ1-5; unclear D gene. Germline lookup yields CDR1 SNHLY and CDR2 FYNNEI. The V gene lost 5 bases and the J gene lost 1 base, with 9 bases spanning the gap. The CDR3 covers 14 residues. This chain's CDR3 is CASSLPRSNQPQHF. The CDR3 bases are TGTGCCAGCAGTCTCCCTCGAAGCAATCAGCCCCAGCATTTT.

The rearrangement joins TRBV5-5 to TRBJ2-1; D possibly corresponds to TRBD1 (5 bases). The CDR3 contains 15 residues. Germline V lookup: CDR1 SGHKS, CDR2 YYEKEE (reference sequence). V was cut by 2 bases and J by 8 bases, with 17 bases left in between. CDR3 bases: TGTGCCAGCAGCTTCAGCAGGGTTGTTGTGGATGAGCAGTTCTTC. Translation: CASSFSRVVVDEQFF.

This clonotype was seen a handful of times. The genes are TRBV11-2 and TRBJ2-1; D might be TRBD1 or TRBD2, each matching 5 bases. V lost 1 base, J lost 7 bases, and 11 bases lay in between. Germline values: CDR1 SGHAT, CDR2 FQNNGV. The CDR3 contains 14 residues. In DNA form, the CDR3 reads TGTGCCAGCAGCTTAGTGGGGGTCGAAAATGAGCAGTTCTTC. Residues: CASSLVGVENEQFF.

The chain couples TRBV2 to TRBJ2-3; D is uncertain. Germline V CDR1 and CDR2: SNHLY, FYNNEI. Trimming took off 5 bases at V and 2 bases at J, with 8 bases between the two ends. The CDR3 has 13 residues. CDR3 loop: CASSRFYTDTQYF. The CDR3, as DNA: TGTGCCAGCAGTCGGTTTTACACAGATACGCAGTATTTT.

Only a few counts were recorded for this clonotype. The junction differs from germline at one of its ends, possibly a read error. The V and J genes are TRBV15 and TRBJ1-4; D may be TRBD1 (5 bases). Germline V gene lookup returns CDR1 LNHNV and CDR2 YYDKDF (reference sequence). The CDR3 runs to 15 residues. The CDR3 nucleotides read TGTGCCACCAGCAGGGCCGGGACGTCGCGAGAAAAACTGTCTTTT. It translates to CATSRAGTSREKLSF.

This sequence joins TRBV10-3 and TRBJ1-1; perhaps TRBD1 as D (6 bases). Trimming took 6 bases from V and 0 from J, leaving 11 bases between them. Germline values: CDR1 ENHRY, CDR2 SYGVKD. There are 14 residues in the CDR3. As DNA, the CDR3 is TGTGCCATCAGCGGGGGCTCTCTGAACACTGAAGCTTTCTTT. Encoded protein: CAISGGSLNTEAFF.

This clonotype has just a few counts. V usage is TRBV5-1 and J usage is TRBJ1-1; 8 bases align to TRBD1. CDR3 length equals 13 residues. With 5 bases clipped from V and 4 bases from J, the junction kept 4 bases outside the gene matches. The germline CDR1 and CDR2 sequences are SGHRS and YFSETQ. The CDR3 protein is CASRSGQGTEAFF. In nucleotides, the CDR3 is TGCGCCAGCAGATCCGGACAGGGCACTGAAGCTTTCTTT. Together with reference TRBV5-1 and TRBJ1-1, the CDR3 gives the full variable domain: KAGVTQTPRYLIKTRGQQVTLSCSPISGHRSVSWYQQTPGQGLQFLFEYFSETQRNKGNFPGRFSGRQFSNSRSEMNVSTLELGDSALYLCASRSGQGTEAFFGQGTRLTVV.

This clonotype has a handful of counts. The V and J genes are TRBV7-2 and TRBJ2-7; possible D gene TRBD1, 6 bases. The CDR3 extends over 15 amino acids. CDR1 SGHTA and CDR2 FQGNSA come from the germline V gene. Trimming removed 3 bases from V and 4 bases from J, with 16 bases in between. As DNA, the CDR3 is TGTGCCAGCAGCTTCGCGGTGGGGGCTAAGTACGAGCAGTACGTC. This translates into CASSFAVGAKYEQYV.

This clonotype was detected only a few times. The rearrangement joins TRBV28 to TRBJ1-2; TRBD1 matches 9 bases. Losses at the gene ends were 5 bases for V and 4 bases for J; bases not matched to a gene: 5. This CDR3 region has 14 residues. CDR1 and CDR2 from the germline V gene are MDHEN and SYDVKM. For the CDR3, the DNA is TGTGCCAGCAGTCGGACAGGGGTCGTCTATGGCTACACCTTC. It yields the protein CASSRTGVVYGYTF.

This clonotype was recorded a few times. The J gene is TRBJ2-7, the V gene TRBV6-5, with 7 bases lining up with TRBD1. After removal of 5 bases from V and 0 bases from J, the junction contained 7 bases not matched to a gene. This CDR3 has 15 amino acids. Germline CDR1 and CDR2: MNHEY and SVGAGI. CDR3 in amino acids: CASSQPGQRSYEQYF. CDR3 coding DNA: TGTGCCAGCAGTCAACCGGGACAGCGCTCCTACGAGCAGTACTTC.

This clonotype has only a few counts. Written as DNA, the CDR3 is TGTGCCTGGAGTGTACTCGATCCCAGAACAGATACGCAGTATTTT. It specifies CAWSVLDPRTDTQYF. J is TRBJ2-3 and V is TRBV30; the D is unclear. Germline values: CDR1 GTSNPN, CDR2 SVGIG (reference sequence). The V end was cut by 0 bases, the J end by 3 bases, with 13 bases between. The CDR3 length is 15 residues.

This rearrangement joins TRBV24-1 to TRBJ2-3; 15 bases map to TRBD2. The CDR3 consists of 22 residues. Germline V gives CDR1 KGHDR, CDR2 SFDVKD. V shed 4 bases, J shed 1 base, and the junction held 17 bases outside the gene matches. The CDR3 region is CATSEIWRPGLAGGPGTDTQYF. The CDR3 DNA sequence: TGTGCCACCAGTGAAATTTGGCGCCCTGGACTAGCGGGAGGGCCAGGCACAGATACGCAGTATTTT.

V and J are TRBV6-6 and TRBJ2-7; D call uncertain. V lost 11 bases and J 2 bases, leaving 16 bases between the germline ends. The CDR3 contains 13 residues. Germline V gives CDR1 MNHNY, CDR2 SVGAGI (reference sequence). CDR3 region: CARSAVCPYEQYV. The CDR3 DNA reads as TGTGCCCGTTCCGCGGTTTGCCCCTACGAGCAGTACGTC.

The table lists this clonotype with a few counts. The rearrangement uses TRBV4-3 and TRBJ2-1; D might be TRBD1 (5 bases). Trimming pared 0 bases from V and 9 bases from J, leaving 12 bases between. The CDR3 is 14 residues long. The germline CDR1 and CDR2 sequences are LGHNA and YSLEER. The CDR3 DNA is TGCGCCAGCAGCCAAGATACTGGGGCAGGTGAGCAGTTCTTC. The encoded protein is CASSQDTGAGEQFF.

This clonotype has at least ten counts. At one boundary the junction diverges from the germline segment, which might be a read error. This chain joins TRBV20-1 and TRBJ2-1; D is ambiguous. Per germline, CDR1 DFQATT and CDR2 SNEGSKA (reference sequence). The CDR3 contains 13 residues. The chain's CDR3 is CSARVSAGAEQFF. Written as DNA, the CDR3 is TGCAGTGCAAGAGTCTCGGCAGGAGCTGAGCAGTTCTTC.

J is TRBJ2-1 and V is TRBV5-1; 15 positions agree with TRBD2. The CDR3 spans 17 residues. The junction had 4 bases not matched to a gene; V was cut back by 3 bases and J by 3 bases. Germline V lookup: CDR1 SGHRS, CDR2 YFSETQ. CDR3 amino acids: CASSSGTSGGLYNEQFF. The CDR3 DNA reads TGCGCCAGCAGCTCGGGGACTAGCGGGGGGCTCTACAATGAGCAGTTCTTC.